The following is a TCR beta chain sequence with its context. Antigen unknown. These data come from a study of T cell responses to AZD1222 COVID-19 vaccine. Study-wide context: Pooling covered second doses at about 4 or about 12 weeks.

CDR3 length equals 17 residues. CDR1 is MDHEN and CDR2 is SYDVKM in the germline V gene. The ends were cut back, 7 bases at V and 0 bases at J, with 21 bases in the middle. Sequencing used immunoSEQ multiplex PCR; TCRdb keeps in-frame clones, though not all of them. Of 140,000 to 150,000 clones listed, roughly 92% are singletons. Whole-study findings and limits: Females made up more of the donors, who were largely white British, and clonal diversity may have come out too low. Spike-specific TCR depth and breadth grew after two AZD1222 doses. Baseline serology detected seropositivity in only six or seven AZD1222 recipients.

V gene TRBV28 combines with J gene TRBJ2-5; D might be TRBD1 or TRBD2, each matching 7 bases. The receptor comes from an adult in good health. Sequenced material: peripheral blood, taken on day 0 of AZD1222 vaccination. CDR3 loop: CASIPGRGRVYQETQYF. CDR3 in DNA: TGTGCCAGCATCCCTGGGAGGGGGCGGGTGTACCAAGAGACCCAGTACTTC.